The next 27 T cell receptor beta chains were all read from a single sample in a study of cytomegalovirus exposure and HLA in healthy donors. The PCR ran on 60 Vbeta and 13 Jbeta primers. Clones were sequenced by immunoSEQ multiplex PCR, and TCRdb holds only the in-frame ones, with some missing. The sample holds about 140,000 clones, 80% seen once. The sequenced sample consisted of PBMCs. The origin of the receptors is a man over 45 in good health and CMV-seronegative.

The V and J genes are TRBV6-1 and TRBJ2-7; 7 nucleotides agree with TRBD2. CDR1 is MNHNS, CDR2 SASEGT, per germline. With 6 bases clipped from V and 3 bases from J, the junction kept 5 bases outside the gene matches. The length of the CDR3 is 13 residues. The CDR3 DNA is TGTGCCAGCAGCCCCGGCGGGGGCTACGAGCAGTACTTC. Its protein product is CASSPGGGYEQYF.

The V call is TRBV5-1, the J call TRBJ2-2, with a possible D match to TRBD1 (6 bases). Per the germline V gene, CDR1 is SGHRS and CDR2 is YFSETQ. V lost 3 bases to trimming and J lost 4 bases, with 13 bases between them. The length of the CDR3 is 15 residues. The CDR3 here is CASSSSGAATGELFF. The CDR3 nucleotides are TGCGCCAGCAGCTCTTCAGGGGCGGCCACCGGGGAGCTGTTTTTT.

The chain is built from TRBV25-1 and TRBJ2-5; tentatively, D is TRBD1 (6 bases). V lost 1 base to trimming and J lost 5 bases, with 11 bases between them. CDR1 and CDR2 from the germline V gene are MGHDK and SYGVNS. CDR3 length equals 14 residues. Written as DNA, the CDR3 is TGTGCCAGCAGTGAATCCCACAGGGTGGAGACCCAGTACTTC. It codes for CASSESHRVETQYF.

The chain is built from TRBV29-1 and TRBJ2-5; the D gene is possibly TRBD1 (7 bases). V gave up 5 bases and J gave up 6 bases, with 16 bases separating them. The CDR3 covers 13 residues. Germline CDR1 SQVTM, CDR2 ANQGSEA. The CDR3 here is CSVRQGGWKTQYF. CDR3 nucleotides: TGCAGCGTTCGACAGGGAGGTTGGAAGACCCAGTACTTC.

This chain joins TRBV29-1 and TRBJ2-6; no definite D call. Per the germline V gene, CDR1 is SQVTM and CDR2 is ANQGSEA. The V end was cut by 0 bases, the J end by 0 bases, with 3 bases between. This CDR3 is built from 14 residues. The CDR3 is CSVEERSGANVLTF. The CDR3 DNA reads TGCAGCGTTGAAGAGCGCTCTGGGGCCAACGTCCTGACTTTC.

Only a few counts were recorded for this clone. The chain couples TRBV5-1 to TRBJ1-5; 9 nucleotides align to TRBD1. The germline V gene has CDR1 SGHRS and CDR2 YFSETQ. The ends lost 4 bases at V and 2 bases at J; junction bases unmatched: 7. CDR3 size: 16 residues. CDR3 sequence reads: CASSPGQGRGNQPQHF. The DNA of the CDR3 is TGCGCCAGCAGCCCGGGACAGGGTCGAGGCAATCAGCCCCAGCATTTT.

The genes are TRBV19 and TRBJ1-2; the match to TRBD1 covers 7 bases. The CDR3 is 14 residues long. Trimming removed 5 bases from V and 10 bases from J; junction bases left unmatched: 13. CDR1 is LNHDA and CDR2 is SQIVND in the germline V gene (reference sequence). The CDR3 sequence: CASSAGGTVLDYTF. CDR3 DNA sequence: TGTGCCAGTAGTGCGGGGGGGACAGTTTTGGACTACACCTTC.

The V and J genes are TRBV7-9 and TRBJ2-7; 8 nucleotides match TRBD2. Trimming removed 2 bases from V and 3 bases from J; junction bases left unmatched: 6. The germline V gene encodes CDR1 SEHNR and CDR2 FQNEAQ (reference sequence). CDR3 length: 15 amino acids. The CDR3 nucleotides read TGTGCCAGCAGCTTAAGCGGGGGTCTAGGCTACGAGCAGTACTTC. Its translation: CASSLSGGLGYEQYF.

The rearrangement joins TRBV4-1 to TRBJ1-3, with TRBD1 matching 8 bases. Germline V gene sequence: CDR1 MGHRA, CDR2 YSYEKL. Losses at the gene ends were 0 bases for V and 5 bases for J; bases not matched to a gene: 6. This CDR3 comprises 16 residues. The CDR3 loop is CASSQDRQGIRNTIYF. The CDR3, as DNA: TGCGCCAGCAGCCAAGATCGACAGGGGATACGAAACACCATATATTTT.

The V call is TRBV5-1, the J call TRBJ2-3; D perhaps matches TRBD2 (7 bases). The CDR3 covers 17 residues. Germline CDR1 is SGHRS and CDR2 is YFSETQ. Between the trimmed V and J ends, which lost 2 bases and 2 bases, there was a span of 18 bases. The CDR3 sequence is CASSLSPGRGLTDTQYF. CDR3 in DNA: TGCGCCAGCAGCTTATCCCCCGGGCGGGGGCTCACAGATACGCAGTATTTT.

This clone has a handful of counts. The genes are TRBV7-9 and TRBJ1-1, with no clear D. Per the germline V gene, CDR1 is SEHNR and CDR2 is FQNEAQ (reference sequence). With 7 bases removed from V and 6 bases from J, the gap between germline ends came to 12 bases. The CDR3 runs to 12 residues. In nucleotides, the CDR3 is TGTGCCAGCACCCCGGAGGGCCCTGAAGCTTTCTTT. This gives the protein CASTPEGPEAFF.

The chain recombines TRBV29-1 with TRBJ2-5; 7 nucleotides align to TRBD2. TRBJ2-7 explains the end of the DNA better; the J call may be wrong. Germline assignment: CDR1 SQVTM and CDR2 ANQGSEA. The CDR3 length is 14 residues. This CDR3 reads CSALGGKGVYEQYF. CDR3 DNA sequence: TGCAGCGCCCTGGGGGGGAAAGGGGTCTACGAGCAGTACTTC.

DNA of the CDR3: TGTGCCATCTCCTTGTCAGGCCTCGGAACGACCTTC. This gives the protein CAISLSGLGTTF. The genes are TRBV10-3 and TRBJ1-2; unclear D gene. The CDR3 consists of 12 residues. Trimming took 8 bases from V and 14 from J, leaving 21 bases between them. Germline V lookup: CDR1 ENHRY, CDR2 SYGVKD.

V usage is TRBV29-1 and J usage is TRBJ1-2; maybe TRBD1 (6 bases). This CDR3 is 13 amino acids long. From germline, CDR1 is SQVTM and CDR2 ANQGSEA. V lost 3 bases, J lost 4 bases, and 12 bases lay in between. The CDR3 DNA follows: TGCAGCGTTGATCAGGGGAGGGTCTATGGCTACACCTTC. Translation gives CSVDQGRVYGYTF. The full variable domain, rest sourced from reference TRBV29-1 and TRBJ1-2, is SAVISQKPSRDICQRGTSLTIQCQVDSQVTMMFWYRQQPGQSLTLIATANQGSEATYESGFVIDKFPISRPNLTFSTLTVSNMSPEDSSIYLCSVDQGRVYGYTFGSGTRLTVV.

V usage is TRBV7-2 and J usage is TRBJ2-1, with TRBD2 matching over 9 bases. This CDR3 spans 15 amino acids. Trimming took 1 base from V and 3 from J; bases not matched to a gene: 1. Germline V gene sequence: CDR1 SGHTA, CDR2 FQGNSA. The CDR3 nucleotides read TGTGCCAGCAGCTTAGGCGGGGGGGGCTACAATGAGCAGTTCTTC. Its translation: CASSLGGGGYNEQFF.

This clone appeared once. CDR3 protein: CASSLRVANEKLFF. The CDR3 DNA reads as TGTGCCAGCAGCTTACGGGTGGCTAATGAAAAACTGTTTTTT. The chain joins TRBV7-8 to TRBJ1-4; unclear D gene. Germline V gives CDR1 SGHVS, CDR2 FQNEAQ. The CDR3 loop spans 14 amino acids. Between the trimmed V and J ends, which lost 2 bases and 3 bases, there was a span of 7 bases.

This clone was seen just once. The rearrangement joins TRBV7-9 to TRBJ1-2; no reliable D call. This CDR3 spans 11 amino acids. Germline values: CDR1 SEHNR, CDR2 FQNEAQ (reference sequence). The V end was cut by 1 base, the J end by 7 bases, with 4 bases between. The CDR3 DNA reads TGTGCCAGCAGCTTAGGAGGTGGCTACACCTTC. This translates into CASSLGGGYTF.

This chain uses TRBV11-2 with TRBJ2-3; weak D call: TRBD1 (5 bases). The CDR3 has 13 amino acids. From germline, CDR1 is SGHAT and CDR2 FQNNGV. CDR3: CANQPQGWDTQYF. The CDR3 nucleotides read TGTGCAAACCAGCCCCAGGGATGGGATACGCAGTATTTT.

The chain carries TRBV18 and TRBJ1-4; D is ambiguous. V was trimmed by 4 bases and J by 5 bases, leaving 14 bases between them. The CDR3 runs to 15 residues. Per the germline V gene, CDR1 is KGHSH and CDR2 is LQKENI. The CDR3 sequence is CASSLSSGYNEKLFF. The DNA of the CDR3 is TGTGCCAGCTCACTCTCTTCAGGCTACAATGAAAAACTGTTTTTT.

V usage is TRBV27 and J usage is TRBJ2-7; 7 bases fit TRBD1. In germline, CDR1 is MNHEY, CDR2 SMNVEV (reference sequence). The CDR3 spans 15 residues. Unmatched junction bases numbered 14, after V lost 5 bases and J lost 7 bases. The CDR3 DNA sequence: TGTGCCAGCAGTATCCTACAGGGGTCCCCTGGAGAGCAGTACTTC. Its protein is CASSILQGSPGEQYF.

The chain uses TRBV30 and TRBJ2-6; D unresolved. V was trimmed by 0 bases and J by 0 bases, leaving 6 bases between them. CDR3 size: 15 residues. The germline V gene has CDR1 GTSNPN and CDR2 SVGIG (reference sequence). The CDR3 DNA reads TGTGCCTGGAGTGTCCAGTTCTCTGGGGCCAACGTCCTGACTTTC. Its protein is CAWSVQFSGANVLTF.

This clone was seen only once. The identical CDR3 is also encoded by other nucleotide sequences in the sample. The chain employs TRBV7-9 and TRBJ1-5; no definite D call. The CDR3 is 13 residues long. CDR1 and CDR2 (germline): SEHNR, FQNEAQ (reference sequence). Deletions cut 5 bases from V and 3 bases from J, with 8 bases between. CDR3 loop: CASSLGANQPQHF. The CDR3 DNA is TGTGCCAGCAGCCTTGGAGCCAATCAGCCCCAGCATTTT.

This clone came up once. The chain's CDR3 is CASSLALRGLGDTQYF. CDR3 sequence (DNA): TGTGCCAGCAGCTTAGCGCTCAGGGGGCTAGGAGATACGCAGTATTTT. This chain uses TRBV7-2 with TRBJ2-3, with 8 nucleotides matching TRBD1. The V segment lost 0 bases and the J segment 5 bases; nucleotides outside the gene matches: 7. The germline V gene encodes CDR1 SGHTA and CDR2 FQGNSA. The CDR3 consists of 16 residues.

The chain has TRBV29-1 and TRBJ1-1; D unclear. Deletions cut 4 bases from V and 1 base from J, with 7 bases between. In germline, CDR1 is SQVTM, CDR2 ANQGSEA. This CDR3 has 12 residues. For the CDR3, the DNA is TGCAGCGTTGGAGCGCGGAACACTGAAGCTTTCTTT. It translates to CSVGARNTEAFF. Combining the CDR3 with reference TRBV29-1 and TRBJ1-1 gives the whole variable domain SAVISQKPSRDICQRGTSLTIQCQVDSQVTMMFWYRQQPGQSLTLIATANQGSEATYESGFVIDKFPISRPNLTFSTLTVSNMSPEDSSIYLCSVGARNTEAFFGQGTRLTVV.

The genes are TRBV7-8 and TRBJ1-3; no firm D call. The V gene lost 1 base and the J gene lost 3 bases, with 13 bases spanning the gap. Germline V lookup: CDR1 SGHVS, CDR2 FQNEAQ. The CDR3 runs 16 residues. CDR3 nucleotide sequence: TGTGCCAGCAGCTTAGTGAGTTTCGGGGTTGGAAACACCATATATTTT. Amino acid sequence: CASSLVSFGVGNTIYF.

The chain couples TRBV5-4 to TRBJ2-5; 9 bases are a match to TRBD1. This CDR3 spans 15 amino acids. J was trimmed by 3 bases and V by 4 bases; bases with no gene match: 7. The germline gives CDR1 SGHNT, CDR2 YYREEE (reference sequence). As DNA, the CDR3 is TGTGCCAGCAGCATCCGGGACAGGGTTAAAGAGACCCAGTACTTC. As protein: CASSIRDRVKETQYF.

This chain links TRBV18 with TRBJ1-5, with TRBD1 as a possible D gene (5 bases). This CDR3 comprises 14 residues. The germline V and J ends were trimmed by 3 bases and 4 bases, with 10 bases remaining between them. In germline, CDR1 is KGHSH, CDR2 LQKENI. CDR3 sequence: CASSPARGNQPQHF. In DNA form, the CDR3 reads TGTGCCAGCTCACCCGCCCGGGGGAATCAGCCCCAGCATTTT.